Sequencing of this TCR beta chain was carried out in a study of radiotherapy plus CTLA-4 blockade in lung cancer. Libraries were prepared by immunoSEQ multiplex PCR; TCRdb keeps only in-frame clonotypes and omits some of them. The sample yields around 32,000 clones, approximately 78% seen once. Patients in the study, people with chemo-refractory metastatic non-small-cell lung cancer, received focal radiation plus ipilimumab CTLA-4 blockade. The sequencing here drew on peripheral blood, taken from a patient treated with radiotherapy plus ipilimumab. This clonotype was obtained from a human donor with non-small cell lung cancer that progressed on radiotherapy plus ipilimumab.

CDR3 sequence: CASSEALMRTEAFF. The CDR3 region has the DNA TGTGCCAGCAGTGAGGCCCTGATGAGGACTGAAGCTTTCTTT. This chain uses TRBV2 with TRBJ1-1; no reliable D call. V lost 3 bases, J lost 5 bases, and 13 bases lay in between. The CDR3 contains 14 residues. Germline CDR1 SNHLY, CDR2 FYNNEI.